The 9 T cell receptor beta chains in this list originate from one sample, sequenced in a study of PD-L1 blockade in urothelial cancer. The protocol was immunoSEQ multiplex PCR, while the TCRdb copy is restricted to in-frame clones and leaves out a portion. The sample lists approximately 52,000 clones, around three quarters occurring once. This material consisted of PBMCs, taken around atezolizumab (anti-PD-L1) treatment. The receptors derive from a man between 65 and 80 years old with urothelial cancer.

The J gene is TRBJ1-4, the V gene TRBV6-5; D is unresolved. The CDR3 extends over 15 amino acids. V was pared by 5 bases and J by 0 bases, with 10 bases between. Germline CDR1 MNHEY, CDR2 SVGAGI. The CDR3 bases are TGTGCCAGCAGTAGACTGTTGGCAACTAATGAAAAACTGTTTTTT. Amino acid sequence: CASSRLLATNEKLFF.

CDR3 loop: CASSTFSTSGYYEQYF. DNA of the CDR3: TGTGCCAGCAGCACATTCTCGACTAGCGGATACTACGAGCAGTACTTC. The V and J genes are TRBV7-2 and TRBJ2-7; 9 bases align to TRBD2. The length of the CDR3 is 16 residues. The germline V gene has CDR1 SGHTA and CDR2 FQGNSA. V gave up 5 bases and J gave up 3 bases; unmatched junction bases: 11.

The chain links TRBV18 to TRBJ2-3; weak D call: TRBD1 (6 bases). V lost 2 bases, J lost 2 bases, and 14 bases lay in between. The CDR3 is 16 amino acids. Per germline, CDR1 KGHSH and CDR2 LQKENI. This CDR3 reads CASSPAVRTVTDTQYF. DNA for the CDR3: TGTGCCAGCTCACCAGCGGTGCGGACAGTCACAGATACGCAGTATTTT.

V is TRBV7-3 and J is TRBJ2-7, with 8 bases lining up with TRBD1. Germline V gene data show CDR1 as SGHTA and CDR2 as FQGTGA. The CDR3 totals 13 residues. J gave up 6 bases and V 2 bases, and 3 bases lay outside the gene matches. CDR3 DNA sequence: TGTGCCAGCAGCTTATCAGGGGGCTTCGAGCAGTACTTC. Encoded protein: CASSLSGGFEQYF. The entire variable domain, with the rest obtained from reference TRBV7-3 and TRBJ2-7, is as follows: GAGVSQTPSNKVTEKGKYVELRCDPISGHTALYWYRQSLGQGPEFLIYFQGTGAADDSGLPNDRFFAVRPEGSVSTLKIQRTERGDSAVYLCASSLSGGFEQYFGPGTRLTVT.

The V and J genes are TRBV4-1 and TRBJ1-2; no reliable D call. The V gene lost 1 base and the J gene lost 2 bases, with 8 bases spanning the gap. The CDR3 is 14 amino acids. CDR1 is MGHRA and CDR2 is YSYEKL in the germline V gene. CDR3 residues: CASSQAPGNYGYTF. CDR3 coding DNA: TGCGCCAGCAGCCAAGCTCCCGGGAACTATGGCTACACCTTC.

The gene calls are TRBV19 and TRBJ1-4; 7 positions match TRBD1. CDR3 size: 15 residues. The V segment lost 5 bases and the J segment 3 bases; nucleotides outside the gene matches: 6. The V gene's germline CDR1 is LNHDA and CDR2 SQIVND (reference sequence). The CDR3 region is CASSLTGSPNEKLFF. DNA for the CDR3: TGTGCCAGTAGTTTGACAGGGAGTCCTAATGAAAAACTGTTTTTT.

The chain carries TRBV7-2 and TRBJ2-3; 7 positions match TRBD2. The CDR3 extends over 18 amino acids. J lost 4 bases, V lost 2 bases, and 15 bases had no gene match. Germline loops: CDR1 SGHTA, CDR2 FQGNSA. CDR3 nucleotides: TGTGCCAGCAGCTTAAACACGCAAAGCGGGGCTGATGCAGATACGCAGTATTTT. This sequence encodes CASSLNTQSGADADTQYF.

The J gene is TRBJ2-3, the V gene TRBV2; TRBD2 matches 10 bases. V shed 6 bases and J 4 bases; nucleotides not matched to a gene: 7. The CDR3 runs 15 residues. Germline V gene data show CDR1 as SNHLY and CDR2 as FYNNEI. The CDR3 region has the DNA TGTGCCAGCAGGAAGCTAGCGGGAGTCCCAGATACGCAGTATTTT. It translates to CASRKLAGVPDTQYF.

The CDR3 DNA reads TGTGCCAGCAGTCACCTTCAGGGTACTGAAGCTTTCTTT. Translating it yields CASSHLQGTEAFF. The chain joins TRBV6-4 to TRBJ1-1; D is possibly TRBD1 (5 bases). CDR1 is MRHNA and CDR2 is SNTAGT in the germline V gene. Trimming took off 5 bases at V and 5 bases at J, with 12 bases between the two ends. This CDR3 is built from 13 residues.